These 10 T cell receptor beta chains came from one sample sequenced in a study of shared clonotypes between healthy human individuals. Sequencing used immunoSEQ multiplex PCR; TCRdb keeps in-frame clones, though not all of them. The sample has 470,000 or so clones, 78% seen once. Sequencing was performed on PBMCs. These receptors were taken from a woman aged 35 to 49 in good health. Some clones in this sample may be carry-over from other donors' samples.

The V and J genes are TRBV10-3 and TRBJ1-1; possible D gene TRBD1, 5 bases. The CDR3 extends over 12 amino acids. Germline V gene data show CDR1 as ENHRY and CDR2 as SYGVKD. V shed 9 bases and J shed 1 base, with 9 bases lying between them. This CDR3 is CAIKTENTEAFF. In DNA form, the CDR3 reads TGTGCCATAAAGACAGAGAACACTGAAGCTTTCTTT.

J is TRBJ1-5 and V is TRBV28; a weak D match, TRBD1 (6 bases). The CDR3 runs 12 residues. From germline, CDR1 is MDHEN and CDR2 SYDVKM. Trimming took off 11 bases at V and 3 bases at J, with 11 bases between the two ends. The CDR3 sequence: CAGRGPNQPQHF. CDR3 DNA: TGTGCCGGTCGGGGGCCCAATCAGCCCCAGCATTTT.

On this clone: Additional DNA sequences in this sample encode the identical CDR3. The rearrangement joins TRBV29-1 to TRBJ2-3; D perhaps matches TRBD2 (6 bases). The V end lost 2 bases, the J end lost 3 bases, and 9 bases lay between the germline ends. Germline V CDR1 and CDR2: SQVTM, ANQGSEA. The CDR3 is made up of 13 amino acids. This CDR3 reads CSVESGGTDTQYF. For the CDR3, the DNA is TGCAGCGTTGAAAGTGGGGGGACAGATACGCAGTATTTT.

Concerning this clone itself: It differs at one base from a far larger clone, so likely a read error. This chain uses TRBV6-6 with TRBJ2-5; 8 nucleotides line up with TRBD2. V dropped 8 bases and J dropped 5; count of bases not matched to a gene: 16. The CDR3 is 16 residues long. Germline lookup yields CDR1 MNHNY and CDR2 SVGAGI (reference sequence). DNA of the CDR3: TGTGCCAGCGCGGAGACGGAGCGGGAGATCGTGGAGACCCAGTACTTC. Its protein product is CASAETEREIVETQYF.

The V and J genes are TRBV7-6 and TRBJ2-1; tentatively, D is TRBD1 or TRBD2 (7 bases each). Trimming shortened V by 1 base and J by 2 bases, and 15 bases separated the two germline ends. This CDR3 is 17 amino acids long. Germline-derived CDR1 and CDR2 are SGHVS and FNYEAQ. CDR3 residues: CASSLEVGGGTYNEQFF. In nucleotides, the CDR3 is TGTGCCAGCAGCTTAGAAGTGGGAGGGGGCACCTACAATGAGCAGTTCTTC.

In regard to this clone: A far larger clone is just one base off, so this is likely a read error. Within the sample, other DNA sequences also encode this same CDR3. The chain recombines TRBV7-9 with TRBJ1-3, with D possibly being TRBD1 (6 bases). CDR1 SEHNR and CDR2 FQNEAQ come from the germline V gene (reference sequence). The CDR3 totals 16 residues. This CDR3 reads CASSSGAGTSGNTIYF. The CDR3 DNA follows: TGTGCCAGCAGCTCAGGGGCAGGGACCTCTGGAAACACCATATACTTT.

This sequence joins TRBV7-9 and TRBJ2-3, with 8 nucleotides matching TRBD2. With V trimmed by 5 bases and J by 14 bases, 18 bases remained unmatched. The CDR3 loop spans 15 amino acids. The germline gives CDR1 SEHNR, CDR2 FQNEAQ (reference sequence). The CDR3 DNA reads as TGTGCCAGCAGCCTCAATCAATCCCCGGGACTAGAAATGTATTTT. Its protein is CASSLNQSPGLEMYF.

The chain combines TRBV5-1 with TRBJ2-5; 7 bases are a match to TRBD2. V was pared by 4 bases and J by 2 bases, with 2 bases of the junction left unmatched. The CDR3 consists of 13 residues. Germline lookup yields CDR1 SGHRS and CDR2 YFSETQ. DNA of the CDR3: TGCGCCAGCAGCAGGGGACTACAAGAGACCCAGTACTTC. Protein: CASSRGLQETQYF.

The chain has TRBV27 and TRBJ2-7; 8 bases are shared with TRBD2. This CDR3 comprises 13 residues. Germline CDR1 MNHEY, CDR2 SMNVEV (reference sequence). V shed 5 bases and J 3 bases; nucleotides not matched to a gene: 3. DNA for the CDR3: TGTGCCAGCAGTCAGAGCGGGAGCTACGAGCAGTACTTC. Its protein is CASSQSGSYEQYF.

This chain uses TRBV25-1 with TRBJ2-5, with D hard to call. The germline V and J ends were trimmed by 3 bases and 5 bases, with 13 bases remaining between them. CDR1 is MGHDK and CDR2 is SYGVNS in the germline V gene. The CDR3 covers 14 residues. The DNA of the CDR3 is TGTGCCAGCAGTGATGGCGCTAGTCTGGAGACCCAGTACTTC. It specifies CASSDGASLETQYF.